The subject of this entry is one TCR beta chain. Antigen: not known. The extraction recovered at least 5.5 micrograms of total RNA per sample. This entry comes from a study of blood T cells in healthy people across ages. Study details: For every two T cells, template switching captured about one barcoded beta molecule.

Study-level findings and limits: Measured against age, TCR beta diversity per million T cells decreased in a roughly linear manner. More naive CD4+ cells and higher diversity marked long-lived donors relative to aged donors.

The authors ran a second PCR of roughly 7 to 11 cycles using a sample-barcoded 5' primer and a J-beta primer mix. TCRdb independently ran MiXCR on the 5' RACE reads; one entry per CDR3 protein. The sample includes about 1.6 million distinct CDR3 sequences, about 35% of them seen just once. This receptor was obtained from a woman aged 25 to 39 in good health. The sample was blood.

This chain's CDR3 is CASSPSTSGSGAKNIQYF. The CDR3, as DNA: TGTGCCAGCAGTCCGTCCACTAGCGGGAGTGGAGCCAAAAACATTCAGTACTTC. The chain joins TRBV28 to TRBJ2-4; 11 bases are a match to TRBD2. Germline V gene lookup returns CDR1 MDHEN and CDR2 SYDVKM. J lost 0 bases, V lost 5 bases, and 9 bases had no gene match. CDR3 length equals 18 residues.